Listed below are T cell receptor beta chains from one sample, sequenced in a study of identical twins. A single record per CDR3 protein comes from TCRdb applying MiXCR to the 5' RACE reads. Here the sample spans about 530,000 distinct CDR3 sequences, approximately 20% being singletons. These data are also associated with another study on yellow fever vaccine responses in identical twins.

What was sequenced was CD4+ T cells sorted from blood. The source of these receptors is a woman aged 18-29 years in good health. CDR3s include the opening cysteine and the closing phenylalanine or tryptophan. The order of the fields is D gene, clone size, V gene, J gene, CDR3 DNA, CDR3 protein. A D gene is named only where the DNA matches it firmly. Size is omitted from some rows. Given values are once, few, many or a class for expanded clones.

NA,NA,TRBV4-1,TRBJ1-2,TGCGCCAGCCGTTTCTCGCTGGGACGGAGCTATGGCTACACCTTC,CASRFSLGRSYGYTF
TRBD1,few,TRBV19,TRBJ1-6,TGTGCCAGTAGAACCGGGACAGGCTTCGCTAATTCACCCCTCCACTTT,CASRTGTGFANSPLHF
NA,few,TRBV7-7,TRBJ2-5,TGTGCCAGCAGCTCCGGGGTGGTAGAGACCCAGTACTTC,CASSSGVVETQYF
NA,NA,TRBV12-3/TRBV12-4,TRBJ2-1,TGTGCCAGCAGACCGTCCCACAATGAGCAGTTCTTC,CASRPSHNEQFF
TRBD2,NA,TRBV11-3,TRBJ2-2,TGTGCCAGCAGCCGGGGACTAGCGGAGAACACCGGGGAGCTGTTTTTT,CASSRGLAENTGELFF
TRBD2,few,TRBV4-1,TRBJ2-5,TGCGCCAGCAGCCTAGGGACTAGCGGGTTGATACCACAAGAGACCCAGTACTTC,CASSLGTSGLIPQETQYF
TRBD2,few,TRBV29-1,TRBJ2-3,TGCAGCGTTGAAATGCTAGCGGGAGGTTCAGATACGCAGTATTTT,CSVEMLAGGSDTQYF
NA,NA,TRBV2,TRBJ2-7,TGTGCCAGCATTATCCCGGCCGCTAAATCCTACGAGCAGTACTTC,CASIIPAAKSYEQYF
NA,few,TRBV3-1,TRBJ2-7,TGTGCCAGCAGCCAAGGGCTAGCCAGCGAGCAGTACTTC,CASSQGLASEQYF
NA,NA,TRBV5-1,TRBJ2-3,TGCGCCAGCAGCTTGGTTCGGGGGAACACAGATACGCAGTATTTT,CASSLVRGNTDTQYF
NA,few,TRBV5-1,TRBJ1-2,TGCGCCAGCAGCTTTGAGGGGCCGCACTATGGCTACACCTTC,CASSFEGPHYGYTF
NA,few,TRBV18,TRBJ2-2,TGTGCCAGCTCACCACCGGGGGTCCCGAGCACCGGGGAGCTGTTTTTT,CASSPPGVPSTGELFF
TRBD2,NA,TRBV4-1,TRBJ2-5,TGCGCCAGCAGCCAAGATCTTCCCGGACTAGTCCAGGAGACCCAGTACTTC,CASSQDLPGLVQETQYF
NA,NA,TRBV6-2/TRBV6-3,TRBJ2-5,TGTGCCAGCAGTTACTACCGGGGATCAGGAGAGACCCAGTACTTC,CASSYYRGSGETQYF
NA,many,TRBV12-3/TRBV12-4,TRBJ2-5,TGTGCCAGCAGTTTAGCGGAACAGCAAGAGACCCAGTACTTC,CASSLAEQQETQYF
NA,few,TRBV2,TRBJ2-7,TGTGCCAGCAAGATCTACGAGCAGTACTTC,CASKIYEQYF
NA,NA,TRBV6-1,TRBJ1-6,TGTGCCAGCATCAAACAGAGCTCCTATAATTCACCCCTCCACTTT,CASIKQSSYNSPLHF
NA,NA,TRBV12-3/TRBV12-4,TRBJ2-3,TGTGCCAGCAGCAAACCCGGGACAGATACGCAGTATTTT,CASSKPGTDTQYF
TRBD2,many,TRBV12-3/TRBV12-4,TRBJ2-1,TGTGCCAGCAGTTGGGGATTTACTAGCGGGAGCGCCAATGAGCAGTTCTTC,CASSWGFTSGSANEQFF
NA,many,TRBV7-2,TRBJ1-5,TGTGCCAGCAGCGTCAGTAGCAATCAGCCCCAGCATTTT,CASSVSSNQPQHF
TRBD2,NA,TRBV20-1,TRBJ2-3,TGCAGTGCTAAACCACTAGCGGGGGGACTATCTAGCACAGATACGCAGTATTTT,CSAKPLAGGLSSTDTQYF
NA,few,TRBV9,TRBJ2-3,TGTGCCAGCAGCCGTAGTATTTATGAGGACACAGATACGCAGTATTTT,CASSRSIYEDTDTQYF
NA,NA,TRBV3-1,TRBJ2-6,TGTGCCAGCAGCCAACCTAAGACTGGGGCCAACGTCCTGACTTTC,CASSQPKTGANVLTF
NA,few,TRBV7-9,TRBJ1-1,TGTGCCAGCAGCTTACTACCACACGCTGAAGCTTTCTTT,CASSLLPHAEAFF
NA,NA,TRBV11-2,TRBJ1-4,TGTGCCAGCAGCTTTATCCAGGGTGTTGAAAAACTGTTTTTT,CASSFIQGVEKLFF
NA,few,TRBV5-1,TRBJ2-1,TGCGCCAGCAGCTCCCCGTTAAGCAATGAGCAGTTCTTC,CASSSPLSNEQFF
NA,few,TRBV7-2,TRBJ1-1,TGTGCCAGCAGCGCTTTTCCGATGAACACTGAAGCTTTCTTT,CASSAFPMNTEAFF
NA,NA,TRBV3-1,TRBJ2-6,TGTGCCAGCGGAATCCTTGCACCTTCTGGGGCCAACGTCCTGACTTTC,CASGILAPSGANVLTF
TRBD2,NA,TRBV27,TRBJ2-1,TGTGCCAGCAGTTCCTCGCGACTAGCGGGAAAGAGCGCAAATGAGCAGTTCTTC,CASSSSRLAGKSANEQFF
NA,few,TRBV4-1,TRBJ2-6,TGCGCCAGCAGCCAAGAGAGTACCCTTGGGGGATCTGGGGCCAACGTCCTGACTTTC,CASSQESTLGGSGANVLTF
NA,NA,TRBV10-3,TRBJ1-4,TGTGCCATCAGTGAGTCGGGAGATTTTAATGAAAAACTGTTTTTT,CAISESGDFNEKLFF